A selection of T cell receptor beta chains follows, all from one sample in a study of control samples from healthy donors and cancer patients. Generated by immunoSEQ multiplex PCR, the TCRdb table keeps only in-frame clones and is missing some. The repertoire consists of roughly 52,000 clones, with around 96% occurring once and the leading ten covering 1.5% to 2%. Sequencing input: blood. The receptor source for this set is a woman in her twenties or thirties in good health. The CDR3 runs from the conserved cysteine through the conserved F or W. The order of the fields is V gene, D gene, J gene, clone size, CDR3 DNA, CDR3 protein. A D gene is named only where the DNA matches it firmly. The size of a clone is reported for some rows only, either as once, few or many, or as a class for expanded clones.

>TRBV5-8|TRBD2|TRBJ2-3|NA
TGTGCCAGCAGCATACTAGCGGGAGGGGAAGATACGCAGTATTTT
CASSILAGGEDTQYF
>TRBV19|NA|TRBJ2-3|NA
TGTGCCAGTAGTATGGCCGGTTCCCGGTCCACAGATACGCAGTATTTT
CASSMAGSRSTDTQYF
>TRBV25-1|TRBD1|TRBJ1-6|NA
TGTGCCAGCAGTGAATTTTGGACAGGGAGTAATTCACCCCTCCACTTT
CASSEFWTGSNSPLHF
>TRBV21-1|NA|TRBJ2-7|NA
TGTGCCAGCAGCAAAGTGCGGGTCGAGCAGTACTTC
CASSKVRVEQYF
>TRBV5-4|NA|TRBJ2-1|NA
TGTGCCAGCAGCTTGGGGTCGTCGCGGGATGAGCAGTTCTTC
CASSLGSSRDEQFF
>TRBV24-1|NA|TRBJ2-1|NA
TGTGCCACCACGAGGTTAAGGGTCAGGGGCGACAATGAGCAGTTCTTC
CATTRLRVRGDNEQFF
>TRBV19|TRBD1|TRBJ1-2|NA
TGTGCCAGTAGCCCAACGGGACAGAGCTTCTATGGCTACACCTTC
CASSPTGQSFYGYTF
>TRBV28|TRBD2|TRBJ2-2|NA
TGTGCCAGCAGTGGGACTAGCGGGAGGACTAACACCGGGGAGCTGTTTTTT
CASSGTSGRTNTGELFF
>TRBV3-1/TRBV3-2|NA|TRBJ2-6|NA
TGTGCCAGCAGCCAAGGCAGCTCTGGGGCCAACGTCCTGACTTTC
CASSQGSSGANVLTF
>TRBV11-3|NA|TRBJ2-1|NA
TGTGCCAGCAGCCCAGACACTCATAACAATGAGCAGTTCTTC
CASSPDTHNNEQFF
>TRBV27|NA|TRBJ2-4|NA
TGTGCCAGCATGAGGTCCAGCGGAATAAACATTCAGTACTTC
CASMRSSGINIQYF
>TRBV4-1|TRBD1|TRBJ1-6|NA
TGCGCCAGCAGCCATAGAAGACAGGGGGCGTCGGATTCACCCCTCCACTTT
CASSHRRQGASDSPLHF
>TRBV7-9|NA|TRBJ2-3|NA
TGTGCCAGCAGCTTAGCGGGGGTCGCAGATACGCAGTATTTT
CASSLAGVADTQYF
>TRBV7-3|NA|TRBJ2-2|once
TGTGCCAGCAGGATCGGCTTCAACACCGGGGAGCTGTTTTTT
CASRIGFNTGELFF
>TRBV6-5|TRBD1|TRBJ1-5|NA
TGTGCCAGCGGGACAGGCCAGCCCCAGCATTTT
CASGTGQPQHF
>TRBV25-1|TRBD2|TRBJ2-7|NA
TGTGCCAGCGGGAGGGTCTCCTACGAGCAGTACTTC
CASGRVSYEQYF
>TRBV24-1|NA|TRBJ2-1|NA
TGTGCCACCGAGTCGTGGGCGGCCGGGGGGCAGTTCTTC
CATESWAAGGQFF
>TRBV28|TRBD2|TRBJ2-3|NA
TGTGCCAGCAGCATTAGCGGGGGTGCAGTAGATTTT
CASSISGGAVDF
>TRBV6-6|TRBD1|TRBJ1-2|NA
TGTGCCAGCAGTAATCCGGACAGGATTTATGGCTACACCTTC
CASSNPDRIYGYTF